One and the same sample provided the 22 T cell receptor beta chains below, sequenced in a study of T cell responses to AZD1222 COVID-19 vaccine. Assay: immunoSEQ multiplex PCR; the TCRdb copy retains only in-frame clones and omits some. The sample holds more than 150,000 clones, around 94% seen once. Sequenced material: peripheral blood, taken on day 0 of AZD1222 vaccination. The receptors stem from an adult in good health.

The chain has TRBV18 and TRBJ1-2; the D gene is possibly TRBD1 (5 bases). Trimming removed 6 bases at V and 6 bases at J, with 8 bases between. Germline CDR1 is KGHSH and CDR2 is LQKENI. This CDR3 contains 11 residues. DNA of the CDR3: TGTGCCAGCTCGGTGGGGGATGGCTACACCTTC. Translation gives CASSVGDGYTF.

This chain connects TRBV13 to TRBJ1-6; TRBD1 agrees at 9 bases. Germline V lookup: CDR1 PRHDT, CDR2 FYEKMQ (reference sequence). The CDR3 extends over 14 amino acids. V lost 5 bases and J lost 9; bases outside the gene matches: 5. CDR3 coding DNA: TGTGCCAGCAGCGCGGGACAGGGAATTTCACCCCTCCACTTT. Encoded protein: CASSAGQGISPLHF.

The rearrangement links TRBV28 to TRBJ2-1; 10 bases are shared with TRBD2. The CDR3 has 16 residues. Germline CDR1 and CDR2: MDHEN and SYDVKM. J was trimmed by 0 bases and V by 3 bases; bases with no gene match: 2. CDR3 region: CASSLPSGSSYNEQFF. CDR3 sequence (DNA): TGTGCCAGCAGTTTGCCTAGCGGGAGCTCCTACAATGAGCAGTTCTTC. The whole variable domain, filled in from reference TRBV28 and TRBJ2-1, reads DVKVTQSSRYLVKRTGEKVFLECVQDMDHENMFWYRQDPGLGLRLIYFSYDVKMKEKGDIPEGYSVSREKKERFSLILESASTNQTSMYLCASSLPSGSSYNEQFFGPGTRLTVL.

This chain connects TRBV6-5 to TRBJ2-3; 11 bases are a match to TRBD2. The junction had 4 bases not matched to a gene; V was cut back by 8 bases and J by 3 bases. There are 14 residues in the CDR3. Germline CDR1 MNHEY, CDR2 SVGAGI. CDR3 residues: CASLTSGRTDTQYF. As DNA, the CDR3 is TGTGCCAGCCTCACTAGCGGGAGAACAGATACGCAGTATTTT.

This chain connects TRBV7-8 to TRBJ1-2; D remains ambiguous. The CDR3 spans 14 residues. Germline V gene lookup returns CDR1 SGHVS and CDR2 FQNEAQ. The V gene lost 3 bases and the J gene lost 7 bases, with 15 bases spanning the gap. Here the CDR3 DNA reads TGTGCCAGCAGCTTTTCTCCTATATATCTTGGCTACACCTTC. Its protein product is CASSFSPIYLGYTF.

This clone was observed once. CDR3 in amino acids: CASSQDRPHEQFF. CDR3 coding DNA: TGTGCCAGCAGCCAAGATCGTCCCCATGAGCAGTTCTTC. The rearrangement links TRBV3-1 (or the pseudogene TRBV3-2) to TRBJ2-1; D is unclear. The V and J ends lost 0 bases and 8 bases respectively, with 8 bases between them. The germline V gene has CDR1 LGHDT and CDR2 YNNKEL (reference sequence). The CDR3 runs 13 residues.

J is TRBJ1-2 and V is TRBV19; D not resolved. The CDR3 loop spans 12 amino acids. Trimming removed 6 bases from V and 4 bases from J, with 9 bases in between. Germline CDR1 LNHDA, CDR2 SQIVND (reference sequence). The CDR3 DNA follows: TGTGCCAGTAGCCTGGGCTTCTATGGCTACACCTTC. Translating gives CASSLGFYGYTF. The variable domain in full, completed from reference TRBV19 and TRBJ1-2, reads DGGITQSPKYLFRKEGQNVTLSCEQNLNHDAMYWYRQDPGQGLRLIYYSQIVNDFQKGDIAEGYSVSREKKESFPLTVTSAQKNPTAFYLCASSLGFYGYTFGSGTRLTVV.

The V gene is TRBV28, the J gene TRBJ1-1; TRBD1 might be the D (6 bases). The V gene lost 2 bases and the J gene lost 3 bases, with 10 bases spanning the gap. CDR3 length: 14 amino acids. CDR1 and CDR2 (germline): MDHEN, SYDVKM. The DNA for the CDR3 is TGTGCCAGCAGTTTAGGCAGGGGCGACACTGAAGCTTTCTTT. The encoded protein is CASSLGRGDTEAFF.

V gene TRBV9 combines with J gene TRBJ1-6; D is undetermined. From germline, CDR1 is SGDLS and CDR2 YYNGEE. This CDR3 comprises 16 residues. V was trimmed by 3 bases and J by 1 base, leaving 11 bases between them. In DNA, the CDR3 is TGTGCCAGCAGCGGGGAAACTGAATCCTATAATTCACCCCTCCACTTT. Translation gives CASSGETESYNSPLHF.

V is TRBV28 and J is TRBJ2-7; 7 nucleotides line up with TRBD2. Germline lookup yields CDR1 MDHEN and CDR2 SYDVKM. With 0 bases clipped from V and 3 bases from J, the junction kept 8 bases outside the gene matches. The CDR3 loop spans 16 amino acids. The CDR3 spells CASSLWHRTRGYEQYF. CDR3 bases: TGTGCCAGCAGTTTATGGCATCGGACTAGGGGCTACGAGCAGTACTTC.

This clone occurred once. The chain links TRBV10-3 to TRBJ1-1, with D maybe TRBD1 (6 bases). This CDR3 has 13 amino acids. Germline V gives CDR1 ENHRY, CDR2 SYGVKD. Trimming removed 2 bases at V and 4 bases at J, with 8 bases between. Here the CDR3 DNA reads TGTGCCATCAGTGAGACAGGGACCACTGAAGCTTTCTTT. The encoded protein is CAISETGTTEAFF.

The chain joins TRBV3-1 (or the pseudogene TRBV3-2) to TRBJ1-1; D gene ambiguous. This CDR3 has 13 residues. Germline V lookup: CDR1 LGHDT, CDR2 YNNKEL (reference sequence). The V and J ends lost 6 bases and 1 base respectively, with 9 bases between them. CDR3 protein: CASSPRRNTEAFF. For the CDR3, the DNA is TGTGCCAGCAGTCCGAGGAGGAACACTGAAGCTTTCTTT.

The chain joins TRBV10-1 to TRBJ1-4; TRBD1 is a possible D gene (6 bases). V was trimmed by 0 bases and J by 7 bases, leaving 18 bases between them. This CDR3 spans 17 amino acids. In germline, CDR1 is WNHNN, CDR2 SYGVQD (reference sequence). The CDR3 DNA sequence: TGCGCCAGCAGTGAGTCCATAAGGGGGACCAGCGGTGAAAAACTGTTTTTT. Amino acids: CASSESIRGTSGEKLFF.

CDR3 sequence reads: CASSQWTATNTGELFF. CDR3 DNA: TGTGCCAGTAGCCAATGGACAGCGACGAACACCGGGGAGCTGTTTTTT. J is TRBJ2-2 and V is TRBV19, with D possibly TRBD1 on 6 matching bases. The V gene's germline CDR1 is LNHDA and CDR2 SQIVND (reference sequence). V was clipped by 6 bases and J by 0 bases, with 14 bases between them. This CDR3 region has 16 residues.

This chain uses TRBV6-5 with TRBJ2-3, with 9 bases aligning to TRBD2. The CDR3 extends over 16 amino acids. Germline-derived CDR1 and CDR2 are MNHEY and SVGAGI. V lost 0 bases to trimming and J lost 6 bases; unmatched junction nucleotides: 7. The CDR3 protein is CASSYSTAGGRDTQYF. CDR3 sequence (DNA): TGTGCCAGCAGTTACTCGACAGCGGGAGGCAGGGATACGCAGTATTTT.

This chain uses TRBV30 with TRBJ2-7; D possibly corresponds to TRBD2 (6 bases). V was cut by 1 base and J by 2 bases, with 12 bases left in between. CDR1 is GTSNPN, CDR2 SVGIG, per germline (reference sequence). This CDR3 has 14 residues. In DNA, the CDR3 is TGTGCCTGGAGTGGGACTAAGATAACCTACGAGCAGTACTTC. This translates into CAWSGTKITYEQYF.

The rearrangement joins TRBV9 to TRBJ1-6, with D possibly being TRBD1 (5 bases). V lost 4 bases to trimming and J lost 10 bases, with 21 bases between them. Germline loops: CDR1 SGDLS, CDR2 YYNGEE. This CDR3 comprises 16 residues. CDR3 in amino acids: CASSPVGGFVLSPLHF. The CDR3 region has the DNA TGTGCCAGCAGCCCGGTGGGGGGGTTCGTGCTGTCACCCCTCCACTTT.

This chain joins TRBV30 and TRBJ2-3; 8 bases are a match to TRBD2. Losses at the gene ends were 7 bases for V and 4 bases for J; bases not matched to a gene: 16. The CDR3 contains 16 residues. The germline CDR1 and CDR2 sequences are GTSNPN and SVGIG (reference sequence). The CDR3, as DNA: TGTGCCTCCGCACGGGAAAGCGGGAGTTGGGCAGATACGCAGTATTTT. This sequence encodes CASARESGSWADTQYF.

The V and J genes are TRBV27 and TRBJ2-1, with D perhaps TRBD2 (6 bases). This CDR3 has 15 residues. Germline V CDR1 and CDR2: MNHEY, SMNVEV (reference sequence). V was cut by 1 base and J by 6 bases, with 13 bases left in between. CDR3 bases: TGTGCCAGCAGTTTATTTGCGGGATTTCGCAATGAGCAGTTCTTC. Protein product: CASSLFAGFRNEQFF.

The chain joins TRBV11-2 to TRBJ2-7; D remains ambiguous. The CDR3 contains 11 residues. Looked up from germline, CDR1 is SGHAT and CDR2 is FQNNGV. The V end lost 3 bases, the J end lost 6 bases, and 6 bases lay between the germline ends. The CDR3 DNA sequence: TGTGCCAGCAGCTTTGGCGGCGAGCAGTACTTC. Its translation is CASSFGGEQYF.

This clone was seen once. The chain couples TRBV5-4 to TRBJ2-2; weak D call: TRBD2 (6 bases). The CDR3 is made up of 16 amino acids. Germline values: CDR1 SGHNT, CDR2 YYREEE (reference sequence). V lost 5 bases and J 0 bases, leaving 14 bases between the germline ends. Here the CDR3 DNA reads TGTGCCAGCAGTCCTCTAGCGCCAGCGAACACCGGGGAGCTGTTTTTT. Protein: CASSPLAPANTGELFF.

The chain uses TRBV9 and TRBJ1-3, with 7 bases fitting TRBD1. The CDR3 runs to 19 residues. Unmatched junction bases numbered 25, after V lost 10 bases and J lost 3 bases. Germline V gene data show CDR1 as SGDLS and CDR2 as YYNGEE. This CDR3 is CAGKPRDRCPIGNGNTIYF. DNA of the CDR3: TGTGCCGGGAAGCCCCGGGACAGATGCCCCATTGGTAATGGAAACACCATATATTTT.